This T cell receptor beta chain was profiled in a study of T cell responses to AZD1222 COVID-19 vaccine. Study in general: Pooled samples include second doses given at about 4 or 12 weeks.

Measured with immunoSEQ multiplex PCR; TCRdb has only the in-frame clones, and not every one. This sample has around 160,000 clones; 85% to 95% occur once, and the top ten carry roughly 2%. To note about this clone: What it binds is unknown.

Study-wide findings and caveats: Sampled repertoires all dated from after the peak T cell response. Just a handful of people given AZD1222 tested seropositive at baseline.

Germline V gene sequence: CDR1 SGHAT, CDR2 FQNNGV. V lost 1 base and J lost 8, with 8 bases in between. The CDR3 has 12 residues. The receptor was derived from an adult in good health. This chain connects TRBV11-2 to TRBJ1-1; D remains unclear. Sequencing used peripheral blood, obtained on day 0 of AZD1222 vaccination. The CDR3 DNA follows: TGTGCCAGCAGCTTAGGAGTCAGAGAAGCTTTCTTT. Its translation is CASSLGVREAFF.